The 14 T cell receptor beta chains below all came from one sample that was sequenced in a study of blood T cells in healthy people across ages. A second PCR of 7 to 11 cycles used a sample-barcoded 5' primer and a J-beta primer mix. TCRdb independently ran MiXCR on the 5' RACE reads; one entry per CDR3 protein. The sample lists around 1.5 million distinct CDR3 sequences, 42% occurring once. The material sequenced was blood. The source of these receptors is a woman aged 18-35 years in good health.

This sequence joins TRBV12-3 or TRBV12-4 and TRBJ1-1; no clear D gene. This CDR3 comprises 12 residues. V lost 4 bases and J 5 bases, leaving 8 bases between the germline ends. The chain's CDR3 is CASSYVVTEAFF. CDR3 DNA sequence: TGTGCCAGCAGTTATGTAGTGACTGAAGCTTTCTTT.

This clonotype appeared a few times. The chain uses TRBV7-8 and TRBJ2-7; the D gene is possibly TRBD1 (6 bases). This CDR3 contains 13 residues. Germline CDR1 is SGHVS and CDR2 is FQNEAQ. V lost 6 bases to trimming and J lost 6 bases, with 15 bases between them. CDR3 in amino acids: CASRRHTGFEQYF. CDR3 bases: TGTGCCAGCAGACGGCATACAGGGTTCGAGCAGTACTTC.

For this clonotype: Just one base apart from a much larger clone, this may be a read error. The genes are TRBV2 and TRBJ2-5, with TRBD2 matching 13 bases. With 6 bases clipped from V and 11 bases from J, the junction kept 15 bases outside the gene matches. The V gene's germline CDR1 is SNHLY and CDR2 FYNNEI. The CDR3 spans 16 residues. The DNA of the CDR3 is TGTGCCAGCAGGGAAAGACTAGCGGGAGGCCGCAATGAGCAGTACTTC. Residues: CASRERLAGGRNEQYF.

CDR3 protein: CASRPLMQETQYF. The DNA for the CDR3 is TGTGCCAGCAGGCCACTGATGCAAGAGACCCAGTACTTC. V gene TRBV3-1 combines with J gene TRBJ2-5; D gene uncertain. The V gene's germline CDR1 is LGHDT and CDR2 YNNKEL (reference sequence). Trimming left V 6 bases short and J 2 bases short, with 10 bases between. This CDR3 region has 13 residues.

With respect to this clonotype: A far larger clone lies a single base away; this is likely a read error. The chain carries TRBV5-1 and TRBJ2-5; D uncertain. The CDR3 has 12 residues. The germline V gene has CDR1 SGHRS and CDR2 YFSETQ. The CDR3 here is CAGSLGQETQYF. The CDR3 DNA is TGCGCCGGCAGCTTGGGCCAAGAGACCCAGTACTTC.

This clonotype was detected ten times or more. This chain links TRBV9 with TRBJ1-5; D unresolved. V was cut by 0 bases and J by 7 bases, with 8 bases left in between. This CDR3 is built from 13 residues. CDR1 is SGDLS, CDR2 YYNGEE, per germline. CDR3 protein: CASSVAGGQPQHF. The DNA of the CDR3 is TGTGCCAGCAGCGTAGCTGGTGGACAGCCCCAGCATTTT.

Concerning this clonotype: The germline gene is not matched at one end of the junction; a read error may be the cause. The V and J genes are TRBV28 and TRBJ2-7; the D gene is possibly TRBD1 (5 bases). Germline CDR1 is MDHEN and CDR2 is SYDVKM. This CDR3 spans 13 amino acids. CDR3 DNA sequence: TGTGCCAGCAATCCGACAGCCTCCTGCGAGCAGTACTTC. Protein product: CASNPTASCEQYF.

This clonotype was counted a few times. The V gene is TRBV30, the J gene TRBJ2-7; D remains unclear. The DNA end is a closer match to TRBJ2-5, so the J assignment may be wrong. The germline V gene encodes CDR1 GTSNPN and CDR2 SVGIG (reference sequence). This CDR3 contains 13 residues. DNA of the CDR3: TGTGCCTGGAGGGACCGCCCCCGAGAGACCCAGTACTTC. Amino acid sequence: CAWRDRPRETQYF.

The J gene is TRBJ1-2, the V gene TRBV18; 12 bases agree with TRBD1. V dropped 2 bases and J dropped 7; count of bases not matched to a gene: 11. CDR1 KGHSH and CDR2 LQKENI come from the germline V gene. This CDR3 region has 17 residues. This CDR3 is CASSPFGGQGAEGGYTF. CDR3 DNA sequence: TGTGCCAGCTCACCATTCGGGGGACAGGGGGCAGAAGGTGGCTACACCTTC.

This clonotype was observed a handful of times. This chain links TRBV6-6 with TRBJ2-7, with D possibly being TRBD1 (5 bases). V lost 2 bases to trimming and J lost 5 bases, with 13 bases between them. The CDR3 length is 14 residues. From germline, CDR1 is MNHNY and CDR2 SVGAGI (reference sequence). The CDR3 DNA is TGTGCCAGCAGTTACATGGCAGGGTCCAACGAGCAGTACTTC. This translates into CASSYMAGSNEQYF.

This clonotype has only one observation. The V call is TRBV20-1, the J call TRBJ2-2; a possible D gene is TRBD1 (6 bases). Trimming shortened V by 0 bases and J by 7 bases, and 12 bases separated the two germline ends. In germline, CDR1 is DFQATT, CDR2 SNEGSKA (reference sequence). The CDR3 length is 14 residues. The CDR3 region is CSARDQAGDGELFF. As DNA, the CDR3 is TGCAGTGCTAGAGATCAGGCAGGGGACGGGGAGCTGTTTTTT.

CDR3 sequence reads: CASSRNQGMEGYTF. CDR3 DNA: TGTGCCAGCAGCAGAAACCAGGGAATGGAGGGCTACACCTTC. The genes are TRBV6-4 and TRBJ1-2; D may be TRBD1 (5 bases). There are 14 residues in the CDR3. Germline V gene sequence: CDR1 MRHNA, CDR2 SNTAGT. Trimming stripped 6 bases from V and 8 bases from J, with 19 bases between.

V usage is TRBV7-9 and J usage is TRBJ1-4; 9 nucleotides match TRBD1. Trimming removed 3 bases from V and 7 bases from J; junction bases left unmatched: 15. The CDR3 sequence is 18 residues long. Germline CDR1 reads SEHNR; CDR2 reads FQNEAQ (reference sequence). CDR3 loop: CASSFTGTGSGTGEKLFF. DNA for the CDR3: TGTGCCAGCAGCTTCACCGGGACAGGGTCCGGGACTGGTGAAAAACTGTTTTTT.

The rearrangement uses TRBV2 and TRBJ1-1; the match to TRBD1 covers 7 bases. J gave up 1 base and V 6 bases, and 8 bases lay outside the gene matches. Germline V gives CDR1 SNHLY, CDR2 FYNNEI. The CDR3 consists of 15 residues. The CDR3: CASRADRVWNTEAFF. In nucleotides, the CDR3 is TGTGCCAGCAGGGCTGACAGGGTATGGAACACTGAAGCTTTCTTT.